This T cell receptor (beta chain) comes out of a study of cytomegalovirus exposure and HLA in healthy donors (dated by TCRdb to 2016 to 2017). Background for the entire study: According to an earlier analysis of several hundred of the donors, some 180 million T cells yielded roughly 110 million unique TCR beta sequences and 276 Gb of sequence data. An early release covering just under 650 HLA-typed donors comprised around 300 gigabases of sequencing data and roughly 85 million unique TCR sequences. The genetic ancestry cluster associated with self-reported Caucasian donors included 70% to 85% of the roughly 360 genotyped donors. The study aimed to test whether signatures of past pathogen exposure could be identified by cataloging public T cell receptors. The study profiled the T cell repertoires of 500 to 800 subjects by immunosequencing and related them to cytomegalovirus serostatus. Besides the first cohort of roughly 700 subjects, a separate validation cohort made up of 120 or so different subjects was used. The study combined high-throughput TCR immunosequencing, statistical association of individual TCRs with disease status, and machine learning to predict cytomegalovirus infection status. A later analysis re-analyzed previously published TCR beta repertoires from roughly 690 donors and added high-resolution HLA genotyping to study TCR occurrence patterns. In the later analysis, no new phenotypic data were used to find candidate immune exposures; instead, reliance was placed on TCR beta sequences and their occurrence across donors. In an earlier analysis of 587 of the donors, high-throughput TCR beta sequencing was used to judge whether each TCR beta V gene segment behaved as functional or pseudogenic. Donor age, sex, ethnicity and CMV serostatus were collected together with the repertoire data. In a later genetic analysis, genome-wide SNP genotypes for about 55% of the roughly 670 donors were used, and that subset was treated as a discovery cohort. Every repertoire in the discovery cohort had been generated on one and the same sequencing platform. Class I and class II HLA loci were covered by the typing at four-digit resolution. The number of donors typed differed by locus, with roughly 629-640 for A, B, C, DRB1 and DQB1, roughly 520 for DQA1, under 610 for DPA1, and some 470 for DPB1. Because of strong linkage in the cohort, a few DR-DQ haplotypes were treated as single units for association and clustering. On average, roughly 250,000 unique TCR beta nucleotide sequences were sequenced per donor among a few hundred genotyped donors of the cohort, with roughly a sixth of those sequences being non-productive.

A single count supports this clone. Its cognate antigen has yet to be identified. No much larger clone is present one base from it, and per-base qualities are unavailable. Library creation used the immunoSEQ multiplex PCR assay. A mixture of 60 forward primers for TCR Vbeta segments and 13 reverse primers for TCR Jbeta segments was used in the multiplex PCR. Amplification of the CDR3 region of rearranged TCR beta genes was performed with a multiplex PCR assay on genomic DNA. Amplified TCR beta libraries were sequenced as 87-base-pair reads on the Illumina HiSeq System. In the source study's methods: A later analysis counted about 82 million unique TCR beta chains across the 690 or so repertoires, and 10 million to 11 million of these chains were shared by at least two donors. To remove PCR and sequencing errors, raw reads were error-corrected and collapsed into unique sequences using a nearest-neighbor algorithm that merged closely related sequences. V, D and J gene segments were assigned by aligning CDR3 sequences to IMGT reference sequences. For a sequence to be retained, a match of at least six nucleotides to both a V gene segment and a J gene segment was required. Rearrangements were called productive when the CDR3 lacked stop codons and stayed in frame with V and J; all others were non-productive. CDR3 was defined according to IMGT convention as the region running from the second conserved V-encoded cysteine to the conserved J-encoded phenylalanine. In an earlier analysis of around 640 of the donors, sequences lacking an unambiguous match to a single V gene segment were excluded. An earlier analysis of over 450 of the donors classified V segments as functional when productive rearrangements were above 56.7% and as segregating when the standard deviation between donors was above 5%. A statistical classification framework was built for diagnosing cytomegalovirus status from the catalog of TCR beta chain sequences. V and J gene assignment, in a later analysis, came from comparing TCR nucleotide sequences with IMGT/GENE-DB human TR gene sequences. Using the TCRdist pipeline, a later analysis assigned CDR3 sequences along with most-parsimonious VDJ recombination scenarios. In a later analysis, each TCR beta chain was defined by its CDR3 amino acid sequence together with its V-gene family, and reads without a unique V-gene family were excluded. A later analysis removed 550 to 700 highly shared, low-generation-probability nucleotide sequences to deal with suspected cross-contamination and a sequencing artifact. In a later analysis, a clonal expansion index was calculated for each public chain from normalized within-repertoire ranks of inferred template counts. In a later analysis, generation probabilities were computed with a VDJ recombination model fitted to out-of-frame rearrangements, and the resulting probabilities were checked against IGoR. In a later analysis, hypergeometric tests were used to score TCR-TCR, TCR-HLA and TCR-CMV co-occurrence, with a repertoire-size bias correction applied to TCR pairs. In a later analysis, false discovery rates were estimated by permuting HLA or CMV assignments 20 times. In a later analysis, co-occurring TCRs were grouped using DBSCAN, with TCRdist sequence similarity added in when clustering inside HLA-allele-positive subsets. For co-occurrence clustering, repertoires with fewer than 30,000 or more than 120,000 public chains were excluded, along with four to six repertoires with anomalous nucleotide sharing. The table was pulled from immuneACCESS by TCRdb, which kept in-frame rearrangements only. Such tables lose some clones; where checked, under half of the loss comes from unresolved V genes, and the rest has no known cause. The D gene and trimming were derived from the DNA, and the V and J assignments and clone size from that table. Counted in this sample were 150,000 to 200,000 clones; about 80% of them appeared once. The top ten constitute 4.4% of the sample.

From a lookup of the germline V gene (reference sequence), CDR1 and CDR2 are SGHNT and YYREEE. V is shortened by 1 base, J by 0 bases, and the region joining them spans 7 bases. The cysteine opens and the phenylalanine closes a CDR3 of 15 amino acids. Solely the CDR3 DNA is kept, with 45 bases framed from the first base. The cohort was made up of several hundred healthy bone marrow donors. At the time of sampling, all cohort members were nominally healthy, though unrecorded immune exposures were likely present. The donor tested CMV seropositive and was one of the 289 seropositive cohort members. Every donor gave a peripheral blood sample, and the peripheral blood mononuclear cells from that sample were used for TCR beta sequencing. The Qiagen DNeasy Blood Extraction Kit was used to extract genomic DNA from the blood cell samples. Paper-wide results and their limitations: At a false discovery rate of 0.05, a later analysis linked 15,000 to 20,000 TCR beta sequences to specific HLA alleles. In this cohort, only TCR beta chains were sequenced, and detectable features were limited by the absence of alpha or paired-chain data. Compared with the 666-donor mean, donors in an Asian-associated ancestry cluster had fewer N-insertions in productive TCRs, according to a later genetic analysis. A group of highly shared sequence variants was considered likely to be a technical artifact of the sequencing pipeline. In a later analysis, most CMV-associated TCR beta chains were found to appear HLA-restricted, with HLA associations seemingly driven largely by CMV exposure. The presence/absence analyses assumed that sequencing depth was roughly uniform across donors, and that assumption may not be true. In the study, around 160 TCR beta chains were listed as associated with cytomegalovirus. Some IMGT-functional V segments, including TRBV6-2 and TRBV6-3, could not be told apart with the 87-base-pair reads, so those segments were excluded. In a later analysis, TCR association rates were found to vary across HLA loci, with the most associated TCRs seen for DRB1 alleles and the fewest for HLA-C alleles. For the cohort, immune exposure information was limited to CMV serostatus. In a later analysis, HLA-associated TCR beta chains showed more clonal expansion and lower generation probabilities than non-associated chains that were equally common. A further reported finding was that TCR beta sequences accurately predicted the HLA-A and HLA-B alleles for most subjects in the first cohort. When HLA alleles, especially DR and DQ, strongly co-occurred, TCR associations were difficult to assign to individual alleles. Because counts were too low, roughly 18 rarely observed V segments, including chromosome 9 orphons, were left out of the earlier analysis of several hundred of the donors. In vitro tests confirmed that a few of the cytomegalovirus-associated TCR beta chains recognize cytomegalovirus antigens. In a later analysis, several top co-occurrence clusters were reported to appear linked to parvovirus B19, influenza, CMV and Epstein-Barr virus. Broadly in line with IMGT annotations, most TCR beta V segments showed up in productive rearrangements about 87% or about 30% of the time in an earlier analysis of several hundred of the donors. A later genetic analysis associated a missense DCLRE1C variant with V-gene and J-gene trimming of TCR beta chains, and an independent cohort replicated the association. HLA typing was unavailable for some donors at each locus, so association tests used only the typed subset. It was suggested by the authors that the approach could potentially be generalized to other disease states and immunological phenotypes. Cytomegalovirus status was reported to be diagnosed by the classifier with high specificity and sensitivity in both the original and validation cohorts. Most TCR sequences were seen in very few donors, while some public TCRs were found in many individuals. Linkage disequilibrium might explain the correlated functional status among segregating V segments, but an unknown experimental factor could not be ruled out.

The chain links TRBV5-4 with TRBJ1-4; the D region possibly corresponds to TRBD1 (5 bases align). This clonotype was obtained from a woman under 40 in good health and CMV-seropositive. Sequencing used PBMCs. The nucleotides read TGTGCCAGCAGCTTGCAGACAGCAACTAATGAAAAACTGTTTTTT. This encodes CASSLQTATNEKLFF.